One sample yielded the 19 T cell receptor beta chains listed below, sequenced in a study of T cell responses to AZD1222 COVID-19 vaccine. Here immunoSEQ multiplex PCR was the method, and the copy in TCRdb shows in-frame clones only, minus some. Among around 130,000 clones listed, 86% were seen once. The sequenced sample was peripheral blood, obtained on day 0 of AZD1222 vaccination. Source of these receptors: an adult in good health.

V usage is TRBV7-3 and J usage is TRBJ2-4; no clear D gene. CDR1 and CDR2 (germline): SGHTA, FQGTGA. The CDR3 has 16 residues. V was cut by 5 bases and J by 0 bases, with 14 bases left in between. CDR3 amino acids: CASSPRPGLAKNIQYF. The CDR3 bases are TGTGCCAGCAGCCCGCGACCGGGCCTAGCCAAAAACATTCAGTACTTC.

The chain links TRBV27 to TRBJ1-2; D is perhaps TRBD1 (5 bases). The V gene's germline CDR1 is MNHEY and CDR2 SMNVEV (reference sequence). The CDR3 runs to 14 residues. V was cut by 0 bases and J by 8 bases, with 13 bases left in between. The CDR3: CASSLSLGVFGYTF. CDR3 nucleotide sequence: TGTGCCAGCAGTTTATCGTTGGGGGTCTTCGGCTACACCTTC.

V gene TRBV10-3 combines with J gene TRBJ2-1; either TRBD1 or TRBD2 may fit D (7 bases each). From germline, CDR1 is ENHRY and CDR2 SYGVKD. This CDR3 spans 15 amino acids. The V gene lost 2 bases and the J gene lost 8 bases, with 16 bases spanning the gap. CDR3 sequence (DNA): TGTGCCATCAGTGAGCCTCAACAGGGGAGGGATGAGCAGTTCTTC. Translating it yields CAISEPQQGRDEQFF.

The V call is TRBV13, the J call TRBJ2-1; maybe TRBD2 (5 bases). Germline values: CDR1 PRHDT, CDR2 FYEKMQ (reference sequence). Trimming pared 4 bases from V and 6 bases from J, leaving 22 bases between. CDR3 length equals 17 residues. The CDR3 DNA sequence: TGTGCCAGCAGCTATTTGAGAGGAGGACCGTCTGGCAATGAGCAGTTCTTC. Encoded protein: CASSYLRGGPSGNEQFF.

This chain connects TRBV4-1 to TRBJ2-5; no definite D call. The CDR3 is made up of 13 amino acids. Germline V gives CDR1 MGHRA, CDR2 YSYEKL. Trimming took 0 bases from V and 4 from J, leaving 6 bases between them. CDR3 nucleotide sequence: TGCGCCAGCAGCCAAGATAGAGGAGAGACCCAGTACTTC. This encodes CASSQDRGETQYF.

The J gene is TRBJ2-1, the V gene TRBV14; D possibly corresponds to TRBD2 (6 bases). The CDR3 sequence is 19 residues long. The V end was cut by 4 bases, the J end by 5 bases, with 27 bases between. Germline CDR1 and CDR2: SGHDN and FVKESK. CDR3 DNA sequence: TGTGCCAGCAGCCCACTTTTCGGGAGTTCATCGGGTAAAGACAATGAGCAGTTCTTC. It translates to CASSPLFGSSSGKDNEQFF.

The chain employs TRBV5-4 and TRBJ1-2, with D possibly being TRBD1 (6 bases). V lost 4 bases to trimming and J lost 8 bases, with 21 bases between them. The CDR3 contains 15 residues. Looked up from germline, CDR1 is SGHNT and CDR2 is YYREEE (reference sequence). CDR3 loop: CASSTQTGEVGGYTF. The CDR3 region has the DNA TGTGCCAGCAGCACGCAGACAGGAGAAGTGGGGGGCTACACCTTC.

The chain joins TRBV18 to TRBJ1-2; D is unclear. Trimming took off 1 base at V and 5 bases at J, with 23 bases between the two ends. CDR3 size: 18 residues. Germline values: CDR1 KGHSH, CDR2 LQKENI. This CDR3 reads CASSPQRQADGRFYGYTF. The CDR3 region has the DNA TGTGCCAGCTCACCACAGAGGCAGGCTGATGGGCGTTTTTATGGCTACACCTTC.

In its sample, this clone was seen once. As DNA, the CDR3 is TGCGCCAGCAGTGAGACCCTGAGCGGGAGGGCAAAGTTCTTC. Encoded protein: CASSETLSGRAKFF. V and J are TRBV10-2 and TRBJ2-1, with 10 positions matching TRBD2. The V segment lost 2 bases and the J segment 14 bases; nucleotides outside the gene matches: 9. Germline V gives CDR1 WSHSY, CDR2 SAAADI. The CDR3 is made up of 14 amino acids.

V and J are TRBV19 and TRBJ1-5; D not resolved. Per the germline V gene, CDR1 is LNHDA and CDR2 is SQIVND (reference sequence). V lost 2 bases and J lost 2, with 4 bases in between. The CDR3 spans 13 residues. CDR3 bases: TGTGCCAGTAGTATATCAGGCAATCAGCCCCAGCATTTT. This codes for CASSISGNQPQHF.

The V gene is TRBV18, the J gene TRBJ2-7; 10 bases match TRBD1. The CDR3 is made up of 13 amino acids. V was clipped by 4 bases and J by 9 bases; unmatched bases: 6. Germline values: CDR1 KGHSH, CDR2 LQKENI. The CDR3 loop reads CASSRDRGKRQYF. For the CDR3, the DNA is TGTGCCAGCTCACGGGACAGGGGAAAAAGGCAGTACTTC.

The V call is TRBV6-5, the J call TRBJ2-7, with 9 bases identical to TRBD1. The germline V gene encodes CDR1 MNHEY and CDR2 SVGAGI. This CDR3 has 14 amino acids. V dropped 5 bases and J dropped 2; count of bases not matched to a gene: 4. The CDR3 loop is CASSLDRGAYEQYF. CDR3 bases: TGTGCCAGCAGTCTGGACAGGGGAGCCTACGAGCAGTACTTC.

As DNA, the CDR3 is TGCGCCAGCAGCACTGGGGAACCGAAGAACACTGAAGCTTTCTTT. This codes for CASSTGEPKNTEAFF. This sequence joins TRBV5-1 and TRBJ1-1; no clear D gene. The CDR3 runs to 15 residues. In germline, CDR1 is SGHRS, CDR2 YFSETQ. V gave up 4 bases and J gave up 1 base, with 14 bases separating them.

This clone was seen a few times. The chain joins TRBV25-1 to TRBJ2-2; D ambiguous. V lost 3 bases and J lost 5, with 10 bases in between. The CDR3 length is 14 residues. CDR1 is MGHDK and CDR2 is SYGVNS in the germline V gene. This CDR3 reads CASSDEYTTGELFF. CDR3 coding DNA: TGTGCCAGCAGTGATGAATATACAACCGGGGAGCTGTTTTTT. Variable domain in full (rest from reference TRBV25-1 and TRBJ2-2): EADIYQTPRYLVIGTGKKITLECSQTMGHDKMYWYQQDPGMELHLIHYSYGVNSTEKGDLSSESTVSRIRTEHFPLTLESARPSHTSQYLCASSDEYTTGELFFGEGSRLTVL.

The chain uses TRBV7-9 and TRBJ1-4; the match to TRBD1 covers 8 bases. V lost 5 bases, J lost 5 bases, and 10 bases stayed unmatched. This CDR3 contains 16 residues. Germline V lookup: CDR1 SEHNR, CDR2 FQNEAQ (reference sequence). The CDR3 spells CASSLYGTGGNEKLFF. The CDR3 coding sequence is TGTGCCAGCAGCCTATATGGGACAGGTGGAAATGAAAAACTGTTTTTT.

V usage is TRBV9 and J usage is TRBJ1-5, with D possibly matching TRBD1 (6 bases). Trimming shortened V by 3 bases and J by 9 bases, and 13 bases separated the two germline ends. Germline V CDR1 and CDR2: SGDLS, YYNGEE. The CDR3 covers 13 residues. The DNA of the CDR3 is TGTGCCAGCAGCGAGGACAGCTCCGGGCCCCAGCATTTT. Its protein product is CASSEDSSGPQHF.

A note on this clone: The same CDR3 arises from other DNA sequences in this sample as well. V and J are TRBV7-2 and TRBJ2-2; 9 bases align to TRBD1. V lost 5 bases, J lost 6 bases, and 4 bases stayed unmatched. Germline CDR1 reads SGHTA; CDR2 reads FQGNSA. The CDR3 covers 14 residues. Here the CDR3 reads CASSADRGAGELFF. DNA for the CDR3: TGTGCCAGCAGCGCAGACAGGGGGGCCGGGGAGCTGTTTTTT.

The V call is TRBV4-3, the J call TRBJ2-6; no firm D call. The CDR3 is 14 amino acids. Germline V lookup: CDR1 LGHNA, CDR2 YSLEER. Trimming cost V 0 bases and J 2 bases, with 2 bases left between them. This chain's CDR3 is CASSQDTGANVLTF. The CDR3, as DNA: TGCGCCAGCAGCCAAGATACTGGGGCCAACGTCCTGACTTTC.

The V gene is TRBV6-4, the J gene TRBJ1-6; D is unclear. The germline gives CDR1 MRHNA, CDR2 SNTAGT. The CDR3 runs 15 residues. V lost 3 bases and J lost 5, with 11 bases in between. The CDR3 region has the DNA TGTGCCAGCAGTGAAAGCGGCAGGAATAATTCACCCCTCCACTTT. Protein sequence: CASSESGRNNSPLHF.